The next 25 T cell receptor beta chains were all read from a single sample in a study of T cells after yellow fever vaccination. TCRdb independently ran MiXCR on the 5' RACE reads; one entry per CDR3 protein. The sample holds 500,000 to 550,000 distinct CDR3 sequences, 21% seen once. The source material was PBMCs, sampled less than 25 days after the first yellow fever vaccination. The source of these receptors is a man aged 18-30 years who received the YFV17D yellow fever vaccine.

The sample holds a few counts of this clonotype. V gene TRBV7-8 combines with J gene TRBJ2-1, with a weak D call TRBD2 (6 bases). The germline V and J ends were trimmed by 4 bases and 8 bases, with 9 bases remaining between them. Germline assignment: CDR1 SGHVS and CDR2 FQNEAQ. This CDR3 is built from 12 residues. CDR3 bases: TGTGCCAGCAGCTACACTAGCTATGAGCAGTTCTTC. It translates to CASSYTSYEQFF.

The chain is built from TRBV20-1 and TRBJ1-2, with D unresolved. The CDR3 is made up of 10 amino acids. V lost 5 bases and J lost 0, with 1 base in between. Germline CDR1 is DFQATT and CDR2 is SNEGSKA (reference sequence). This CDR3 is CSAANYGYTF. CDR3 DNA: TGCAGTGCTGCTAACTATGGCTACACCTTC.

This clonotype was counted only a few times. The chain has TRBV7-2 and TRBJ2-7; the match to TRBD1 covers 8 bases. The germline CDR1 and CDR2 sequences are SGHTA and FQGNSA. Trimming removed 2 bases from V and 3 bases from J; junction bases left unmatched: 6. The CDR3 contains 15 residues. CDR3: CASSLSFGQGYEQYF. CDR3 bases: TGTGCCAGCAGCTTAAGTTTCGGACAGGGCTACGAGCAGTACTTC. The full variable domain, in which reference TRBV7-2 and TRBJ2-7 provide the parts outside the CDR3, is GAGVSQSPSNKVTEKGKDVELRCDPISGHTALYWYRQSLGQGLEFLIYFQGNSAPDKSGLPSDRFSAERTGGSVSTLTIQRTQQEDSAVYLCASSLSFGQGYEQYFGPGTRLTVT.

Only a few counts were recorded for this clonotype. The chain combines TRBV7-2 with TRBJ1-5; perhaps TRBD1 as D (5 bases). The length of the CDR3 is 13 residues. The V end was cut by 2 bases, the J end by 6 bases, with 8 bases between. Germline lookup yields CDR1 SGHTA and CDR2 FQGNSA. The DNA of the CDR3 is TGTGCCAGCAGCTTACGGGGGAGTCAGCCCCAGCATTTT. Its translation: CASSLRGSQPQHF.

The V gene is TRBV7-3, the J gene TRBJ2-2; D is perhaps TRBD1 (5 bases). This CDR3 has 15 residues. Germline V gene data show CDR1 as SGHTA and CDR2 as FQGTGA. V was pared by 5 bases and J by 1 base, with 11 bases between. DNA of the CDR3: TGTGCCAGCAGCCGGACACCGTTGAACACCGGGGAGCTGTTTTTT. Amino acid sequence: CASSRTPLNTGELFF.

V is TRBV4-2 and J is TRBJ2-1, with 12 bases that match TRBD2. There are 19 residues in the CDR3. Trimming cost V 1 base and J 4 bases; bases outside gene matches: 11. Germline-derived CDR1 and CDR2 are LGHNA and YNFKEQ. CDR3 sequence (DNA): TGTGCCAGCAGCCAAGTTTCACTAGCGGGGGGCGCGTCTTACAATGAGCAGTTCTTC. Its translation is CASSQVSLAGGASYNEQFF.

There are a few counts of this clonotype. V is TRBV5-1 and J is TRBJ2-3; D might be TRBD2 (5 bases). In germline, CDR1 is SGHRS, CDR2 YFSETQ. CDR3 length equals 16 residues. V was cut by 0 bases and J by 4 bases, with 15 bases left in between. This chain's CDR3 is CASSLAKLAYPDTQYF. CDR3 in DNA: TGCGCCAGCAGCTTGGCCAAATTAGCGTACCCAGATACGCAGTATTTT.

This clonotype came up a few times. The CDR3, as DNA: TGCAGCGTTGGACATGCCGGGGCCTATGGCTACACCTTC. Its protein is CSVGHAGAYGYTF. V and J are TRBV29-1 and TRBJ1-2; maybe TRBD1 (5 bases). This CDR3 has 13 residues. Trimming removed 4 bases at V and 4 bases at J, with 13 bases between. The germline V gene encodes CDR1 SQVTM and CDR2 ANQGSEA.

This clonotype was seen ten or more times. V gene TRBV6-6 combines with J gene TRBJ1-1, with D unresolved. The CDR3 consists of 13 residues. Deletions cut 6 bases from V and 2 bases from J, with 10 bases between. CDR1 is MNHNY and CDR2 is SVGAGI in the germline V gene (reference sequence). The CDR3 loop reads CASSYATNTEAFF. The CDR3 DNA is TGTGCCAGCAGCTATGCGACTAACACTGAAGCTTTCTTT.

The genes are TRBV5-1 and TRBJ2-2; 8 nucleotides match TRBD1. In germline, CDR1 is SGHRS, CDR2 YFSETQ. Unmatched junction bases numbered 2, after V lost 4 bases and J lost 3 bases. CDR3 length: 14 amino acids. CDR3 loop: CASSETGDTGELFF. The CDR3 DNA reads as TGCGCCAGCAGCGAGACAGGGGACACCGGGGAGCTGTTTTTT.

The chain uses TRBV11-1 and TRBJ2-1, with 9 bases that match TRBD2. Germline V gene lookup returns CDR1 SGHAT and CDR2 FQDESV (reference sequence). This CDR3 has 18 residues. V was clipped by 4 bases and J by 2 bases; unmatched bases: 12. In DNA form, the CDR3 reads TGTGCCAGCAGCTCACCACTTGAGGCGGGGGGGACCTACAATGAGCAGTTCTTC. As protein: CASSSPLEAGGTYNEQFF.

This clonotype was picked up a small number of times. The rearrangement uses TRBV5-1 and TRBJ1-6, with 8 positions matching TRBD1. There are 15 residues in the CDR3. Germline CDR1 is SGHRS and CDR2 is YFSETQ. V dropped 3 bases and J dropped 6; count of bases not matched to a gene: 5. CDR3 in amino acids: CASSSGQGGNSPLHF. Here the CDR3 DNA reads TGCGCCAGCAGCTCTGGACAGGGTGGTAATTCACCCCTCCACTTT.

This clonotype was observed many times. The chain couples TRBV19 to TRBJ2-5, with 13 bases matching TRBD2. Germline lookup yields CDR1 LNHDA and CDR2 SQIVND (reference sequence). This CDR3 has 15 residues. V was clipped by 6 bases and J by 5 bases; unmatched bases: 6. CDR3 loop: CASSLTSGGFETQYF. Written as DNA, the CDR3 is TGTGCCAGTAGCTTGACTAGCGGGGGGTTTGAGACCCAGTACTTC.

In its sample, this clonotype was seen a few times. The chain uses TRBV5-1 and TRBJ2-7, with no clear D. The CDR3 runs 16 residues. The ends were cut back, 1 base at V and 2 bases at J, with 16 bases in the middle. Germline V gene lookup returns CDR1 SGHRS and CDR2 YFSETQ. Here the CDR3 DNA reads TGCGCCAGCAGCTTGTCGTCATTCGGCGAAGCCTACGAGCAGTACGTC. Encoded protein: CASSLSSFGEAYEQYV.

The V gene is TRBV6-2 or TRBV6-3, the J gene TRBJ2-1; 7 bases are a match to TRBD1. The CDR3 sequence is 13 residues long. In germline, CDR1 is MNHEY, CDR2 SVGEGT. CDR3 sequence reads: CARGRDSYNEQFF. CDR3 coding DNA: TGTGCGAGAGGACGGGACAGTTACAATGAGCAGTTCTTC.

This clonotype has at least ten counts. This chain connects TRBV5-1 to TRBJ2-5; D might be TRBD2 (6 bases). Deletions cut 4 bases from V and 5 bases from J, with 15 bases between. The CDR3 spans 14 residues. The germline gives CDR1 SGHRS, CDR2 YFSETQ. The DNA for the CDR3 is TGCGCCAGCAGCGTGGCCGAGGGGAGGGAGACCCAGTACTTC. Encoded protein: CASSVAEGRETQYF. The entire variable domain, with the rest obtained from reference TRBV5-1 and TRBJ2-5, is as follows: KAGVTQTPRYLIKTRGQQVTLSCSPISGHRSVSWYQQTPGQGLQFLFEYFSETQRNKGNFPGRFSGRQFSNSRSEMNVSTLELGDSALYLCASSVAEGRETQYFGPGTRLLVL.

This chain links TRBV27 with TRBJ2-3; D is perhaps TRBD2 (6 bases). CDR1 is MNHEY and CDR2 is SMNVEV in the germline V gene (reference sequence). V lost 4 bases and J lost 1, with 12 bases in between. The CDR3 contains 15 residues. CDR3 sequence reads: CASSSPRGRTDTQYF. In DNA form, the CDR3 reads TGTGCCAGCAGTTCCCCGCGGGGCCGCACAGATACGCAGTATTTT.

V usage is TRBV29-1 and J usage is TRBJ2-3; the D call may be TRBD1 or TRBD2 (6 bases each). Trimming cost V 4 bases and J 2 bases, with 22 bases left between them. This CDR3 contains 17 residues. Germline-derived CDR1 and CDR2 are SQVTM and ANQGSEA. This chain's CDR3 is CSVGGGTHFATTDTQYF. In nucleotides, the CDR3 is TGCAGCGTTGGAGGGGGGACGCACTTCGCAACCACAGATACGCAGTATTTT.

This clonotype was found many times. The chain uses TRBV5-1 and TRBJ2-1; D may match TRBD1 or TRBD2 (5 bases each). The V gene lost 3 bases and the J gene lost 6 bases, with 19 bases spanning the gap. CDR1 is SGHRS and CDR2 is YFSETQ in the germline V gene. The CDR3 loop spans 16 amino acids. The CDR3 reads CASSSYGTESGNEQFF. The CDR3 DNA is TGCGCCAGCAGCTCCTACGGGACGGAGAGTGGCAATGAGCAGTTCTTC. Complete variable domain (other parts from reference TRBV5-1 and TRBJ2-1): KAGVTQTPRYLIKTRGQQVTLSCSPISGHRSVSWYQQTPGQGLQFLFEYFSETQRNKGNFPGRFSGRQFSNSRSEMNVSTLELGDSALYLCASSSYGTESGNEQFFGPGTRLTVL.

This clonotype was observed a few times. The chain employs TRBV11-2 and TRBJ2-3; D perhaps matches TRBD2 (6 bases). This CDR3 spans 13 amino acids. Trimming left V 0 bases short and J 5 bases short, with 6 bases between. The germline V gene has CDR1 SGHAT and CDR2 FQNNGV. The CDR3 nucleotides are TGTGCCAGCAGCTTAGAGGAGGGAGATACGCAGTATTTT. This encodes CASSLEEGDTQYF.

This clonotype appeared a few times. This chain joins TRBV10-3 and TRBJ2-3; 7 bases align to TRBD1. The ends lost 5 bases at V and 4 bases at J; junction bases unmatched: 6. The CDR3 runs to 14 residues. Germline lookup yields CDR1 ENHRY and CDR2 SYGVKD. CDR3 sequence (DNA): TGTGCCATCAGTATATACAGGGGAGCAGATACGCAGTATTTT. The encoded protein is CAISIYRGADTQYF.

The chain carries TRBV7-2 and TRBJ2-7; 7 nucleotides agree with TRBD2. Per the germline V gene, CDR1 is SGHTA and CDR2 is FQGNSA. Trimming took 1 base from V and 3 from J; bases not matched to a gene: 6. CDR3 length equals 15 residues. CDR3 residues: CASSLGERGFYEQYV. The CDR3 nucleotides are TGTGCCAGCAGCTTAGGGGAGCGGGGCTTCTACGAGCAGTACGTC.

V is TRBV7-2 and J is TRBJ1-2; 10 nucleotides align to TRBD1. The ends lost 4 bases at V and 4 bases at J; junction bases unmatched: 12. CDR3 length equals 17 residues. Germline values: CDR1 SGHTA, CDR2 FQGNSA. The CDR3 region has the DNA TGTGCCAGCAGCTCCCTCTCCGGGACAGGGGTTTTCTATGGCTACACCTTC. This gives the protein CASSSLSGTGVFYGYTF.

This chain joins TRBV6-1 and TRBJ2-2, with 7 bases matching TRBD2. The germline CDR1 and CDR2 sequences are MNHNS and SASEGT. This CDR3 region has 16 residues. With V trimmed by 2 bases and J by 0 bases, 3 bases remained unmatched. Here the CDR3 DNA reads TGTGCCAGCAGTGAATTGGCGGGGGCGAACACCGGGGAGCTGTTTTTT. Residues: CASSELAGANTGELFF.

This clonotype has more than one count but fewer than ten. J is TRBJ2-2 and V is TRBV20-1, with D perhaps being TRBD1 or TRBD2 (6 bases each). The CDR3 is 15 residues long. V dropped 5 bases and J dropped 0 bases, with 13 bases sitting between them. Germline V CDR1 and CDR2: DFQATT, SNEGSKA (reference sequence). Here the CDR3 DNA reads TGCAGTGCTCTCGAGGGGGGATCGAACACCGGGGAGCTGTTTTTT. Translated, it gives CSALEGGSNTGELFF.